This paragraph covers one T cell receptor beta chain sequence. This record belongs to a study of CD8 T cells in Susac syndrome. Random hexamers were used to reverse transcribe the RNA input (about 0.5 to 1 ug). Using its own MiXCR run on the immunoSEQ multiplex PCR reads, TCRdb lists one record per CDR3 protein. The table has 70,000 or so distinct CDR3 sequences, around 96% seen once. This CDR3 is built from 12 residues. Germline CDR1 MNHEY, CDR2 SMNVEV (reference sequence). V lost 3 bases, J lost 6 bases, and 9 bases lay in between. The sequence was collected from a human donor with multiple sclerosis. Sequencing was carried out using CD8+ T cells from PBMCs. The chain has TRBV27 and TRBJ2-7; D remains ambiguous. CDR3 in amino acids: CASSLEGSEQYF. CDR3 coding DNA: TGTGCCAGCAGTTTGGAAGGGTCCGAGCAGTACTTC.